This TCR beta chain was captured by sequencing in a study of T cell responses to AZD1222 COVID-19 vaccine (TCRdb year 2021). The study in broad terms: AZD1222 recipients given second doses at about 4 weeks or at about 12 weeks were pooled, since spike-specific TCR depth and breadth were not found to differ between the two schedules. A total of 233 trial participants underwent TCR sequencing, of whom some 210 received two doses of AZD1222 and some 26 received two doses of the MenACWY control vaccine. Trial participants were enrolled by age into subgroups of 18-55, 56-69 and 70-plus years, and about 150, 27 and 61 TCR-sequenced participants, respectively, were included in these subgroups.

Results the study describes overall, beyond this receptor: Epitopes outside the regions mutated in the B.1.351 and B.1.1.7 variants were reportedly recognized by nearly half of the unique spike-specific TCRs. In the small 56-69-year group, the increase in depth fell short of significance, most likely because of low power. Vaccine-associated CD4 TCRs spanned the whole spike protein, with dominant responses in regions 160-218 and 743-854. Because no day 14 peak-response samples were available, the repertoires could be characterized only after the peak T cell response. Most participants were white British and females outnumbered males, and the authors suggested that clonal diversity may have been underestimated. A significant rise in spike-specific TCR breadth and depth was observed after two AZD1222 doses relative to day 0 and relative to MenACWY recipients. Conclusions about previously exposed vaccinees were limited because only six AZD1222 recipients were SARS-CoV-2 seropositive at baseline.

The CDR3 regions of human TCRbeta chains were analyzed by immunosequencing. Concerning the study's data processing: TCRs in the repertoires were compared against a reference library of SARS-CoV-2-specific TCRs that had been generated with the MIRA antigen-specificity platform. Breadth meant the fraction of unique TCRs that were SARS-CoV-2-associated, whereas depth meant the fraction of total T cells that were SARS-CoV-2-associated. Using the MIRA data, each spike-specific TCR was assigned both to the spike region to which the TCR was reactive and to a CD4 or CD8 class. Log10-transformed breadth and depth values were compared by one-way ANOVA with Sidak's multiple comparisons tests. This immuneACCESS table, as held by TCRdb, lists in-frame sequences with V and J called but not all clones. Of the missing ones, under half trace to an unresolved V gene in checked studies; the others have no known cause. V, J and clone size are taken as reported in that table, and D and trimming were inferred from the DNA itself. Counted in this sample were 150,000 to 200,000 clones; approximately 92% of them appeared once. The ten largest clones capture approximately 1.4% of the sample.

A note on this clone: The antigen this receptor binds is unknown. The sample holds no much larger clone one base away, and base qualities are not on file.

The junction shows trimming of 2 bases on V and 4 bases on J, plus 8 bases between the germline ends. Sequences LNHNV (CDR1) and YYDKDF (CDR2) are obtained from the germline V gene (reference sequence). Measured from the cysteine to the phenylalanine, the CDR3 is 13 residues long. Only the CDR3 portion is preserved as DNA: 39 bases, with reading frame beginning at the first base. The sample's time point, from its label and the paper: baseline before first vaccination. Samples from vaccinated people were obtained from the UK trials COV001 and COV002, which included a single-blind randomized controlled phase 2/3 trial of AZD1222 (ChAdOx1 nCoV-19) in healthy adults. Trial participant PBMC samples were collected at day 0 and day 28 after the second dose for TCRbeta chain sequencing.

The chain is encoded by TRBV15 joined to TRBJ1-2; the D segment cannot be called with confidence. Specimen: peripheral blood, collected on day 0 of AZD1222 vaccination. The TCR sequence derives from an adult in good health. The DNA reads TGTGCCACCAGCAGAAAGGAGAGCTATGGCTACACCTTC. Translated, it gives CATSRKESYGYTF.